These 10 T cell receptor beta chains were all obtained from the same sample, sequenced in a study of T cell repertoires in cytomegalovirus infection. Each CDR3 protein gets one entry after TCRdb re-called the reads with MiXCR. Counted here are some 920,000 distinct CDR3 sequences, roughly 30% occurring once; the ten biggest clones make up 10% to 15%. These TCRs are of unknown antigen specificity. This material consisted of cultured CD8+ T cells from PBMCs, taken from culture after CMV antigen stimulation. All receptors derive from a human donor in good health (CMV status not recorded). Some clones in this sample may be carry-over from other donors' samples.

V is TRBV5-4 and J is TRBJ1-5; maybe TRBD1 (5 bases). With 2 bases removed from V and 7 bases from J, the gap between germline ends came to 16 bases. Germline V gene data show CDR1 as SGHNT and CDR2 as YYREEE (reference sequence). CDR3 length equals 15 residues. CDR3 coding DNA: TGTGCCAGCAGCTTTAAACCGGGGGATGGGCAGCCCCAGCATTTT. It is translated as CASSFKPGDGQPQHF.

The rearrangement uses TRBV2 and TRBJ2-7, with TRBD1 matching over 7 bases. Trimming took 4 bases from V and 0 from J; bases not matched to a gene: 6. The CDR3 has 15 residues. From germline, CDR1 is SNHLY and CDR2 FYNNEI. The CDR3: CASSVSRGTSYEQYF. DNA of the CDR3: TGTGCCAGCAGTGTCAGCAGGGGGACCTCCTACGAGCAGTACTTC.

The chain combines TRBV5-3 with TRBJ2-2; D remains unclear. TRBV5-3 is noted as an ORF with a role that remains uncertain. The CDR3 is 13 residues long. The V end was cut by 8 bases, the J end by 11 bases, with 19 bases between. The CDR3 nucleotides are TGTGCCAGCAGCCCGGAAGGTGGGCTAGAGCTGTTTTTT. The encoded protein is CASSPEGGLELFF.

The CDR3 sequence is CASMWDSSYNEQFF. In nucleotides, the CDR3 is TGTGCCAGCATGTGGGACAGTAGTTACAATGAGCAGTTCTTC. The rearrangement joins TRBV2 to TRBJ2-1; 7 bases are a match to TRBD1. Trimming took 7 bases from V and 4 from J; bases not matched to a gene: 7. Germline CDR1 and CDR2: SNHLY and FYNNEI. The CDR3 has 14 amino acids. The whole variable domain, remainder taken from reference TRBV2 and TRBJ2-1, is EPEVTQTPSHQVTQMGQEVILRCVPISNHLYFYWYRQILGQKVEFLVSFYNNEISEKSEIFDDQFSVERPDGSNFTLKIRSTKLEDSAMYFCASMWDSSYNEQFFGPGTRLTVL.

This clonotype showed up just a few times. The V gene is TRBV15, the J gene TRBJ2-1; 11 bases are a match to TRBD2. V was clipped by 0 bases and J by 2 bases; unmatched bases: 6. Looked up from germline, CDR1 is LNHNV and CDR2 is YYDKDF (reference sequence). The CDR3 spans 18 residues. The CDR3 is CATSRDLTSGGPYNEQFF. CDR3 DNA: TGTGCCACCAGCAGAGATCTTACTAGCGGGGGTCCCTACAATGAGCAGTTCTTC.

The table lists this clonotype with many counts. The chain combines TRBV7-8 with TRBJ2-1, with TRBD2 matching 11 bases. The CDR3 has 17 residues. With V trimmed by 3 bases and J by 2 bases, 6 bases remained unmatched. The germline V gene encodes CDR1 SGHVS and CDR2 FQNEAQ. The CDR3 sequence: CASSFLSGGATYNEQFF. The CDR3 region has the DNA TGTGCCAGCAGCTTCCTTAGCGGGGGGGCAACCTACAATGAGCAGTTCTTC.

In this sample, this clonotype turned up a few times. The chain links TRBV7-6 to TRBJ1-1; 11 bases map to TRBD1. Germline CDR1 and CDR2: SGHVS and FNYEAQ. The trim removed 1 base at V and 5 bases at J, leaving 3 bases unmatched. The CDR3 spans 15 residues. CDR3 bases: TGTGCCAGCAGCTTAGGGACAGGGGGCGTTACTGAAGCTTTCTTT. Its translation: CASSLGTGGVTEAFF. Variable domain in full (rest from reference TRBV7-6 and TRBJ1-1): GAGVSQSPRYKVTKRGQDVALRCDPISGHVSLYWYRQALGQGPEFLTYFNYEAQQDKSGLPNDRFSAERPEGSISTLTIQRTEQRDSAMYRCASSLGTGGVTEAFFGQGTRLTVV.

The table lists this clonotype with a few counts. The chain combines TRBV12-3 or TRBV12-4 with TRBJ2-1, with 7 bases fitting TRBD2. J lost 3 bases, V lost 2 bases, and 4 bases had no gene match. This CDR3 region has 15 residues. The CDR3 bases are TGTGCCAGCAGTTTACGCGGGAGCCTCTACAATGAGCAGTTCTTC. Amino acids: CASSLRGSLYNEQFF.

The J gene is TRBJ2-7, the V gene TRBV27; 10 bases map to TRBD1. V dropped 6 bases and J dropped 7; count of bases not matched to a gene: 9. Germline lookup yields CDR1 MNHEY and CDR2 SMNVEV (reference sequence). The CDR3 is made up of 14 amino acids. Here the CDR3 reads CASRPGQGPREQYF. For the CDR3, the DNA is TGTGCCAGCAGACCGGGACAGGGGCCGAGAGAGCAGTACTTC.

This chain connects TRBV20-1 to TRBJ1-3, with D perhaps matching TRBD1 (6 bases). The ends were cut back, 1 base at V and 1 base at J, with 11 bases in the middle. In germline, CDR1 is DFQATT, CDR2 SNEGSKA (reference sequence). The CDR3 totals 15 residues. Written as DNA, the CDR3 is TGCAGTGCTAGAGGGGACACCACTTCTGGAAACACCATATATTTT. It codes for CSARGDTTSGNTIYF.